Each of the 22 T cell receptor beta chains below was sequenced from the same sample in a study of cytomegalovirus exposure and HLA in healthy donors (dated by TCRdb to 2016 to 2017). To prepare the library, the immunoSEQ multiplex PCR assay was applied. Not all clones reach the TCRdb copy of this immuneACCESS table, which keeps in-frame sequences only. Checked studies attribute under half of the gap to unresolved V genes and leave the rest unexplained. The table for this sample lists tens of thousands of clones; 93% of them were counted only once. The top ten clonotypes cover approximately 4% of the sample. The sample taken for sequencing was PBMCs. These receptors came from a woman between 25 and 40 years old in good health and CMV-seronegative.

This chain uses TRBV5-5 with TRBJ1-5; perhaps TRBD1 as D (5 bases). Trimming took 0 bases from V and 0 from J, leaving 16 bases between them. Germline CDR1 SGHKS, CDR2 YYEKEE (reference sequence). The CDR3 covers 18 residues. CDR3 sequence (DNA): TGTGCCAGCAGCTTGGAAGGGGTCAGGATGAATAGCAATCAGCCCCAGCATTTT. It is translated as CASSLEGVRMNSNQPQHF.

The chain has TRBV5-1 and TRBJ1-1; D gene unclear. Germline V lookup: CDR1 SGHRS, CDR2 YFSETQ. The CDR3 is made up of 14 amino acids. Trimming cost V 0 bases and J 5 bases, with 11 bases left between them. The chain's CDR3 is CASSLEGGITEAFF. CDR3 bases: TGCGCCAGCAGCTTGGAAGGCGGGATAACTGAAGCTTTCTTT.

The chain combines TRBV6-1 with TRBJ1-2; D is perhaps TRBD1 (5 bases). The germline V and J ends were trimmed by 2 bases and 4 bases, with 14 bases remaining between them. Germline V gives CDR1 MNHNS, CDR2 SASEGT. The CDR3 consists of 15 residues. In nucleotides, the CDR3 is TGTGCCAGCAGTGAACGGTCAGGGTTGGTCTATGGCTACACCTTC. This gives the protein CASSERSGLVYGYTF.

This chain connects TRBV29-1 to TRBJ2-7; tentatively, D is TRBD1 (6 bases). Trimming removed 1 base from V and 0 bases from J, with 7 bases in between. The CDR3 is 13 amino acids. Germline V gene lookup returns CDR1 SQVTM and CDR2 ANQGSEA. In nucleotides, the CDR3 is TGCAGCGTTGAAGGGGACACCTCCTACGAGCAGTACTTC. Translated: CSVEGDTSYEQYF.

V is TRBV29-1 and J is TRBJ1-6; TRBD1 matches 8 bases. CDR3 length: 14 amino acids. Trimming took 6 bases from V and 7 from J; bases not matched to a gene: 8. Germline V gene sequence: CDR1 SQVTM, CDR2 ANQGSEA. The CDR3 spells CSVRDRNTNSPLHF. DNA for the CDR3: TGCAGCGTCCGGGACAGGAATACAAATTCACCCCTCCACTTT.

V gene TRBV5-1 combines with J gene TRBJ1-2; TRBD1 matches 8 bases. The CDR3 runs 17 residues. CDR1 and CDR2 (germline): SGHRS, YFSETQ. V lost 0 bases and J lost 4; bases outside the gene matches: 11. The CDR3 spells CASSLVQGAALGYGYTF. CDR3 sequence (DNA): TGCGCCAGCAGCTTGGTGCAGGGGGCAGCCCTGGGCTATGGCTACACCTTC.

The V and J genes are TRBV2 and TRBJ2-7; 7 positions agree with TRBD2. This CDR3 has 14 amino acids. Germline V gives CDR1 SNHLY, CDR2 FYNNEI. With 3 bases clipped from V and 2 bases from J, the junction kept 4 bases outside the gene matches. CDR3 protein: CASSDPGTTYEQYF. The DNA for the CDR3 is TGTGCCAGCAGTGATCCCGGGACTACCTACGAGCAGTACTTC.

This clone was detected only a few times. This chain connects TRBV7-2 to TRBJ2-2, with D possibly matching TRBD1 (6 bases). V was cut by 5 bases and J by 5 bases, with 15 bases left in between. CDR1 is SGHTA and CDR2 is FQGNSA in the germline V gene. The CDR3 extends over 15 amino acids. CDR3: CASSLRQGQTGELFF. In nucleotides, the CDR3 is TGTGCCAGCAGCCTCCGACAAGGACAGACCGGGGAGCTGTTTTTT.

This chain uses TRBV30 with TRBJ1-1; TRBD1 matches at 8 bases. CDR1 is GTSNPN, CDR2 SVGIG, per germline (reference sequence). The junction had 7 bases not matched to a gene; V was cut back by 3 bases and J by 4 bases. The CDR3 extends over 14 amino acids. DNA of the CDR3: TGTGCCTGGAGGGCCAGGGGGCGGGTCACTGAAGCTTTCTTT. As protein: CAWRARGRVTEAFF.

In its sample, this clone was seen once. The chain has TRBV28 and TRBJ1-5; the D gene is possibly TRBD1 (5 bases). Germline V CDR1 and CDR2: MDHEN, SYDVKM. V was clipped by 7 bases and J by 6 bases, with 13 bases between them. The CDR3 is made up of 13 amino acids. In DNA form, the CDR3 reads TGTGCCAGCATCGGGACTCAGAGTCAGCCCCAGCATTTT. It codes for CASIGTQSQPQHF.

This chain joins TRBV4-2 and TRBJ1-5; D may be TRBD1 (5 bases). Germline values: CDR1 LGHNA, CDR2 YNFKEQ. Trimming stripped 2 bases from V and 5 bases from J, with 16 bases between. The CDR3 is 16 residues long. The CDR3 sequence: CASSQQGFLGDQPQHF. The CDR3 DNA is TGTGCCAGCAGCCAACAGGGTTTTTTAGGGGATCAGCCCCAGCATTTT.

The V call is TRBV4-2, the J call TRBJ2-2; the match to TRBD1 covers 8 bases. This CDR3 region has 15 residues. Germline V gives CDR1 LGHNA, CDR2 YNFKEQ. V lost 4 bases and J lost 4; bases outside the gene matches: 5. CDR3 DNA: TGTGCCAGCAGCCCTACAGGGGGTAGCACCGGGGAGCTGTTTTTT. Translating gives CASSPTGGSTGELFF.

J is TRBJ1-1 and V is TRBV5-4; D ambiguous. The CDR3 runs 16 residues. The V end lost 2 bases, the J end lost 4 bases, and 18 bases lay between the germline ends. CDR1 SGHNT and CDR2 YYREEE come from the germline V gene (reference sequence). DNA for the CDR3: TGTGCCAGCAGCTTACGAGGGAGAGGGTTGGGCACTGAAGCTTTCTTT. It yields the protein CASSLRGRGLGTEAFF.

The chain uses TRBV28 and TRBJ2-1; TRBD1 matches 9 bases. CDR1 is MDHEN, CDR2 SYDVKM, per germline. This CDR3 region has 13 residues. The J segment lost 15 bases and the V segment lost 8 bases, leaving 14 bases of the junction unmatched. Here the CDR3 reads CASSAPGTGRGFF. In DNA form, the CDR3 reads TGTGCCAGCTCCGCCCCCGGGACAGGGAGAGGGTTCTTC.

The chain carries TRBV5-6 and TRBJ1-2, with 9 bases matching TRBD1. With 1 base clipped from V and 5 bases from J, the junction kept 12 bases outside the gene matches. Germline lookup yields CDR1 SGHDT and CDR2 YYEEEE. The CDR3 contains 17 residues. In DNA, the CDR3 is TGTGCCAGCAGCTTGTATTCCACACAGGGGGCGCATTATGGCTACACCTTC. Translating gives CASSLYSTQGAHYGYTF.

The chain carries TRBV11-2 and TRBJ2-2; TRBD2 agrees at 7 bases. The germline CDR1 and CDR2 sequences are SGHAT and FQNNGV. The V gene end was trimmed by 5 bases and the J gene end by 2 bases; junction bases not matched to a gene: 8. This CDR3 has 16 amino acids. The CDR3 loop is CASSKWGGPNTGELFF. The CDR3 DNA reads TGTGCCAGCAGCAAGTGGGGAGGGCCTAACACCGGGGAGCTGTTTTTT.

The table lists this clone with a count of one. The CDR3 protein is CASSVAIGGASTEAFF. CDR3 bases: TGTGCCAGCAGCGTAGCAATCGGGGGGGCCAGCACTGAAGCTTTCTTT. V and J are TRBV9 and TRBJ1-1; D possibly corresponds to TRBD1 (6 bases). CDR3 length equals 16 residues. Germline CDR1 and CDR2: SGDLS and YYNGEE. Trimming cost V 0 bases and J 4 bases, with 16 bases left between them.

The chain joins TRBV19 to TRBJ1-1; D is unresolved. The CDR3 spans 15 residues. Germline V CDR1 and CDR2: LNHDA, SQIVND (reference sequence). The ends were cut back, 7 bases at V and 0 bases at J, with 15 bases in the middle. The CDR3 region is CASKTSHTMNTEAFF. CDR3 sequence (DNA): TGTGCCAGTAAAACCTCGCACACAATGAACACTGAAGCTTTCTTT.

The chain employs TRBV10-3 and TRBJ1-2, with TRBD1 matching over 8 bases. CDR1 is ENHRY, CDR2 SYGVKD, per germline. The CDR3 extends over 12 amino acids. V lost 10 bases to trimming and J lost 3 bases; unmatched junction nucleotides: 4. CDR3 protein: CATGQGDYGYTF. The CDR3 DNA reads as TGTGCCACAGGACAGGGAGACTATGGCTACACCTTC.

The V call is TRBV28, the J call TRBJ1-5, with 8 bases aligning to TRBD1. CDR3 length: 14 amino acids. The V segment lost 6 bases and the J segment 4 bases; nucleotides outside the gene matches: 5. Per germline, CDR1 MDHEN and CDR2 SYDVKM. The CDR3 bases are TGTGCCAGCAGGACAGGGGTCCTTAATCAGCCCCAGCATTTT. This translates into CASRTGVLNQPQHF.

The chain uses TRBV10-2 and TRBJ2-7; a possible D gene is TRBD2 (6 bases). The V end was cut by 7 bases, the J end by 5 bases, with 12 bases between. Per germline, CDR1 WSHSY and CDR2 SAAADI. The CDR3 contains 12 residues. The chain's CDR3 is CASTARGNEQYF. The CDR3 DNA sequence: TGCGCCAGCACGGCTCGGGGGAACGAGCAGTACTTC.

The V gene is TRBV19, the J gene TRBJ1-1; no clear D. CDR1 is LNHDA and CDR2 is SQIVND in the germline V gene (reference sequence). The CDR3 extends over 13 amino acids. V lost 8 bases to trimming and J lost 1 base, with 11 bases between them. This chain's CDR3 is CASCGRGNTEAFF. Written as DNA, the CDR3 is TGTGCCAGTTGTGGACGGGGGAACACTGAAGCTTTCTTT.